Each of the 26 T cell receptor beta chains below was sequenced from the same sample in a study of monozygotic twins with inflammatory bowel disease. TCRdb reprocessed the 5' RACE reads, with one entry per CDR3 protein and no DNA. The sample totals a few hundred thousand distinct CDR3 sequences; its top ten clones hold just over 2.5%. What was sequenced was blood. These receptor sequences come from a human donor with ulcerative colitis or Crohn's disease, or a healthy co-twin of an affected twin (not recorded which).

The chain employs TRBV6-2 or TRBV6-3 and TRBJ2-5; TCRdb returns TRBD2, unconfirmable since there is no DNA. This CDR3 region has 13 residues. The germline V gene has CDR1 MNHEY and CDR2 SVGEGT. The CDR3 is CASRIAGGETQYF.

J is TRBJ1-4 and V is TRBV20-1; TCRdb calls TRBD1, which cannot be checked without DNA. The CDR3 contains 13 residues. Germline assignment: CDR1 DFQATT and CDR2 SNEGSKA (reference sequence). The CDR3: CSATRQLNEKLFF.

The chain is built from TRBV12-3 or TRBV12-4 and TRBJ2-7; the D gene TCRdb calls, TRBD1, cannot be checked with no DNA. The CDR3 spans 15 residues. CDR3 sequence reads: CASSLQGFLAYEQYF.

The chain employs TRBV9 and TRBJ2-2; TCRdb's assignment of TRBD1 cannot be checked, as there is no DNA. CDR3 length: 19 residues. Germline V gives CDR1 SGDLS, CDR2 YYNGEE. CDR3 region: CASSAHPSGAVVGTGELFF.

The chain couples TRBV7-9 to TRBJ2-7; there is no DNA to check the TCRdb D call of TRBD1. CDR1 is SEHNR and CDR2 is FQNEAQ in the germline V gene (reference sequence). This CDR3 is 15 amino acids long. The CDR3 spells CASSSWGTVLYEQYF.

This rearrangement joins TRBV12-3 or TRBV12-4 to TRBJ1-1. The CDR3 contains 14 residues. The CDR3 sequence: CASSLLPEEGRTFF.

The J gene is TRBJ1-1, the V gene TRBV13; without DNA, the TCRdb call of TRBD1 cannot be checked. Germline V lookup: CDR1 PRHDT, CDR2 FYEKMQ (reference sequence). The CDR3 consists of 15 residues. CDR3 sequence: CASSPGHGRGTEAFF.

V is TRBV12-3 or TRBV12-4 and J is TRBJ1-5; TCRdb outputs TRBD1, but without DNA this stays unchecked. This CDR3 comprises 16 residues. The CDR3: CASSLYGGYSNQPQHF.

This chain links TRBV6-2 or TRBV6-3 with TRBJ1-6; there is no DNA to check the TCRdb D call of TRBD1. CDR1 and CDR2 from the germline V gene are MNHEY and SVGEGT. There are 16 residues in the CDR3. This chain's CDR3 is CASSNNRGDRGSPLHF.

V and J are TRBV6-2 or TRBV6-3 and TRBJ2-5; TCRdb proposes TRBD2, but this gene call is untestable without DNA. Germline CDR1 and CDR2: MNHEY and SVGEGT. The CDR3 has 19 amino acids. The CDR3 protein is CASSLSRLAGAGFTETQYF.

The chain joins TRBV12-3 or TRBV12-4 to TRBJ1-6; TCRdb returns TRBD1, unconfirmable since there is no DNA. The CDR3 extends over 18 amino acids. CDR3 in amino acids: CASSLGLGGRWSNSPLHF.

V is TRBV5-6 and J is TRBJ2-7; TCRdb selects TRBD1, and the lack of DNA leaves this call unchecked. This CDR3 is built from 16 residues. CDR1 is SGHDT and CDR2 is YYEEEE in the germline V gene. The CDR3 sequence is CASSSFGGQESYEQYF.

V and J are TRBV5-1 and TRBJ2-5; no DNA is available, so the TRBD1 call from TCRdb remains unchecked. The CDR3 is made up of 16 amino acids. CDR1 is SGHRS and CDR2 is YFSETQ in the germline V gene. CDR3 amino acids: CASSFSVASGQETQYF.

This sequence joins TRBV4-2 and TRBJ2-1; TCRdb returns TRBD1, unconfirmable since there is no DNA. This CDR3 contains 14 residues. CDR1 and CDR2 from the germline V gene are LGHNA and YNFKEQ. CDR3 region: CASSQGTGYNEQFF.

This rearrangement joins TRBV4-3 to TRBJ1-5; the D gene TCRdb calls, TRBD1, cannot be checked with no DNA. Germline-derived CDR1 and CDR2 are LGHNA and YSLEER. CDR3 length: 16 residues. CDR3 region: CASSQGAGGYNQPQHF.

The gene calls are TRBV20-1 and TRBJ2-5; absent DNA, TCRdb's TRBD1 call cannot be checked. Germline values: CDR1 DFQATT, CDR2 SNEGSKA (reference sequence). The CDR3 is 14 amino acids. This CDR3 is CSARELGGQETQYF.

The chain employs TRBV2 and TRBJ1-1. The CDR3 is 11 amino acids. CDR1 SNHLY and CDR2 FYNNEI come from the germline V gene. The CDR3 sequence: CASAYSTEAFF.

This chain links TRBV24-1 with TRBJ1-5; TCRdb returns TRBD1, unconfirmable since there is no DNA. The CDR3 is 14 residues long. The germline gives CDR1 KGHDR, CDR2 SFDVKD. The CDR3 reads CATSDLSGDQPQHF.

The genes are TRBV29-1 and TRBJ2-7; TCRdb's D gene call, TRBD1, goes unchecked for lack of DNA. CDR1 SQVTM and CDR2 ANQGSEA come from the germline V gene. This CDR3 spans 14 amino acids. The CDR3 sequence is CSVGQGIRSYEQYF.

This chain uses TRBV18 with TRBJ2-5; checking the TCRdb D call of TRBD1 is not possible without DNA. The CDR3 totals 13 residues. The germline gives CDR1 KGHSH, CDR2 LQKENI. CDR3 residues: CASSPPQGKTQYF.

The CDR3 protein is CASSPGTGRSNEQFF. The chain links TRBV5-1 to TRBJ2-1; TCRdb reports TRBD1, a call that lacks DNA to check it against. The CDR3 length is 15 residues. Per the germline V gene, CDR1 is SGHRS and CDR2 is YFSETQ.

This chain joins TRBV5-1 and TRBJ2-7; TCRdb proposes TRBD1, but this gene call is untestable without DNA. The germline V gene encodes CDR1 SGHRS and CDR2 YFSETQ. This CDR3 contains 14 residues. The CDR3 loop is CASGRTGTTYEQYF. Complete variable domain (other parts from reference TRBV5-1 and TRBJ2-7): KAGVTQTPRYLIKTRGQQVTLSCSPISGHRSVSWYQQTPGQGLQFLFEYFSETQRNKGNFPGRFSGRQFSNSRSEMNVSTLELGDSALYLCASGRTGTTYEQYFGPGTRLTVT.

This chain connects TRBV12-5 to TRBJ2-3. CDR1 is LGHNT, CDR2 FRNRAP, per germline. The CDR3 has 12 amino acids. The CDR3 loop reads CASGQNLDTQYF. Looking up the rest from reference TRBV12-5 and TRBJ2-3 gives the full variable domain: DARVTQTPRHKVTEMGQEVTMRCQPILGHNTVFWYRQTMMQGLELLAYFRNRAPLDDSGMPKDRFSAEMPDATLATLKIQPSEPRDSAVYFCASGQNLDTQYFGPGTRLTVL.

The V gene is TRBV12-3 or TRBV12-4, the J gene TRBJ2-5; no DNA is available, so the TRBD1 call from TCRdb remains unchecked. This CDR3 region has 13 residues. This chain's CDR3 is CASSPKGQETQYF.

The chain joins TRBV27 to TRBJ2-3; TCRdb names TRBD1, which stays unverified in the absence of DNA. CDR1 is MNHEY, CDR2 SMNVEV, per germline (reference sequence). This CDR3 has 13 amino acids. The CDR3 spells CASSFGPKNTQYF.

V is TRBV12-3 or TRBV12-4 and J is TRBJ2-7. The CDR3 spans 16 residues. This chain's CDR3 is CASSLARSASSYEQYF.